This entry concerns a single T cell receptor (beta chain). Assay used: immunoSEQ multiplex PCR; TCRdb lists only in-frame clones, some missing. The sample gives around 130,000 clones, roughly 90% of which show up once; approximately 37% is in the top ten. The entry originates in a study of control samples from healthy donors and cancer patients. Sequencing input: blood. This receptor was identified in a man aged 45-65 years in good health.

The CDR3 is CSARVVLEQFF. The CDR3 bases are TGCAGTGCTAGAGTAGTTCTTGAGCAGTTCTTC. The rearrangement links TRBV20-1 to TRBJ2-1; D is undetermined. CDR1 is DFQATT, CDR2 SNEGSKA, per germline (reference sequence). Trimming stripped 1 base from V and 9 bases from J, with 7 bases between. The CDR3 runs 11 residues.